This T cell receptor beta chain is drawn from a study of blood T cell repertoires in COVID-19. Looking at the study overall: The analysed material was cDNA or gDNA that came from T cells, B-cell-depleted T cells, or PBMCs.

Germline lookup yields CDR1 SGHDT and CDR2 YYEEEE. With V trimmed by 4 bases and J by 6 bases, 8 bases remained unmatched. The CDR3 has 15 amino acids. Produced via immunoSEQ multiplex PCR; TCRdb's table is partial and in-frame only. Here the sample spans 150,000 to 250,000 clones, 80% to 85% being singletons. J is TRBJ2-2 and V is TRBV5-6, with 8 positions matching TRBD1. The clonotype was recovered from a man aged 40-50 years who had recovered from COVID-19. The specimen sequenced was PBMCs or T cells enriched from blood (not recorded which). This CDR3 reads CASSGRDRRAGELFF. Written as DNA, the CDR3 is TGTGCCAGCAGCGGCCGGGACAGGCGGGCCGGGGAGCTGTTTTTT.